These T cell receptor beta chains were read from a single sample in a study of blood T cells in healthy people across ages. MiXCR was run by TCRdb on the 5' RACE reads, yielding one entry per CDR3 protein. The sample includes roughly 800,000 distinct CDR3 sequences, 55% to 75% of them seen just once. Sequencing input: blood. Receptors originate from a man between 25 and 39 years old in good health. The CDR3 runs from the conserved cysteine through the conserved F or W. Each record gives: D gene, V gene, J gene, clone size, CDR3 DNA, CDR3 protein. The D gene is left open where the match is weak. Size tells how often a clone was seen (once, few, many) or the class of an expanded clone, and some rows leave it out.

D: TRBD1
V: TRBV13
J: TRBJ2-7
size: .
DNA: TGTGCCAGCAGTACAACCCTCACGGTTCCCCGTCGGGACAGACCCTACGAGCAGTACTTC
CDR3: CASSTTLTVPRRDRPYEQYF

D: .
V: TRBV6-6
J: TRBJ1-5
size: .
DNA: TGTGCCAGCAGTCCAGGGTGGGCTCAGCCCCAGCATTTT
CDR3: CASSPGWAQPQHF

D: TRBD1
V: TRBV20-1
J: TRBJ2-7
size: many
DNA: TGCAGTGCTAGGGGTATCGGGGCCGGGACAGGAACCTACGAGCAGTACTTC
CDR3: CSARGIGAGTGTYEQYF

D: TRBD2
V: TRBV12-3/TRBV12-4
J: TRBJ2-3
size: .
DNA: TGTGCCAGCAGTTTCCCGGGAGGGCCAACAGATGCGCAGTATTTT
CDR3: CASSFPGGPTDAQYF

D: .
V: TRBV18
J: TRBJ2-1
size: .
DNA: TGTGCCAGCTCACCACGGCTAGCAGGGACGGGTTCCAATGAGCAGTTCTTC
CDR3: CASSPRLAGTGSNEQFF

D: .
V: TRBV9
J: TRBJ2-7
size: .
DNA: TGTGCCAGCAGCGTAGGTGGCGGGACCAGCTCCTACGAGCAGTACTTC
CDR3: CASSVGGGTSSYEQYF

D: TRBD1
V: TRBV5-1
J: TRBJ2-5
size: .
DNA: TGCACCAGCAGCGAAGGGACAGGGCATGGAGAGACCCAGTACTTC
CDR3: CTSSEGTGHGETQYF

D: TRBD2
V: TRBV20-1
J: TRBJ2-2
size: .
DNA: TGCAGTGCTTCGCTAGCGGGAAAAGGGAACACCGGGGAGCTGTTTTTT
CDR3: CSASLAGKGNTGELFF

D: TRBD2
V: TRBV7-2
J: TRBJ2-1
size: few
DNA: TGTGCCAGCACCCCAGAGCGGGGGTCCTACAATGAGCAGTTCTTC
CDR3: CASTPERGSYNEQFF

D: .
V: TRBV12-3/TRBV12-4
J: TRBJ1-2
size: .
DNA: TGTGCCAGCAGCCCCGGGGAGCACTATGGCTACACCTTC
CDR3: CASSPGEHYGYTF

D: TRBD2
V: TRBV4-2
J: TRBJ2-4
size: .
DNA: TGTGCCAGCAGCCAAGAGGAGCGGGAGTGGACCAAAAACATTCAGTACTTC
CDR3: CASSQEEREWTKNIQYF

D: .
V: TRBV9
J: TRBJ2-7
size: few
DNA: TGTGCCAGCAGCGTATCAGGGTACTCCTACGAGCAGTACTTC
CDR3: CASSVSGYSYEQYF

D: TRBD2
V: TRBV7-2
J: TRBJ2-1
size: .
DNA: TGTGCCAGCAGCTCCGATGGGGGGGGGTTTCTAGAGACCCAGTTCTTC
CDR3: CASSSDGGGFLETQFF

D: .
V: TRBV12-3/TRBV12-4
J: TRBJ2-3
size: .
DNA: TGTGCCAGCATTAGCGGGCTTTCACCAGGGGGCACAGATACGCAGTATTTT
CDR3: CASISGLSPGGTDTQYF

D: TRBD2
V: TRBV29-1
J: TRBJ2-1
size: few
DNA: TGCAGCGTAGCCCCGGGGGGTCGGGAGCAGTTCTTC
CDR3: CSVAPGGREQFF

D: TRBD1
V: TRBV27
J: TRBJ2-7
size: .
DNA: TGTGCCAGCCACAACTCCCGGGACAGGGTCTACGAGCAGTACTTC
CDR3: CASHNSRDRVYEQYF

D: TRBD2
V: TRBV7-2
J: TRBJ2-5
size: .
DNA: TGTGCCAGCAGCACGACTAGCAGCCGGGAGACCCAGTACTTC
CDR3: CASSTTSSRETQYF

D: TRBD2
V: TRBV6-1
J: TRBJ2-4
size: .
DNA: TGTGCCAGCAGTGAAGGACTAGCGGGGGGGCATCTAGCCAAAAACATTCAGTACTTC
CDR3: CASSEGLAGGHLAKNIQYF

D: .
V: TRBV20-1
J: TRBJ2-5
size: many
DNA: TGCAGTGCAGAGGGAAAGACCCAGTACTTC
CDR3: CSAEGKTQYF

D: TRBD2
V: TRBV20-1
J: TRBJ2-1
size: few
DNA: TGCAGTGCTTATACTAGCGCTTCCTACAATGAGCAGTTCTTC
CDR3: CSAYTSASYNEQFF

D: TRBD1
V: TRBV3-1
J: TRBJ1-6
size: .
DNA: TGTGCCAGCAGCCAATCGGGCACAGGGGGTTATTCACCCCTCCACTTT
CDR3: CASSQSGTGGYSPLHF

D: .
V: TRBV6-5
J: TRBJ2-4
size: .
DNA: TGTGCCAGCAGTTACCTAAGGTCAGAACAGCAGTACTTC
CDR3: CASSYLRSEQQYF

D: .
V: TRBV2
J: TRBJ1-2
size: .
DNA: TGTGCCAGCCGACCTTTCGGGGTCTATGGCTACACCTTC
CDR3: CASRPFGVYGYTF

D: .
V: TRBV28
J: TRBJ2-7
size: .
DNA: TGTGCCAGCAGAGAGACTGGCGCCTACAATGAGCAGTACTTC
CDR3: CASRETGAYNEQYF

D: .
V: TRBV10-3
J: TRBJ2-1
size: .
DNA: TGTGCCATCAGTGAAGGGACTGGGTGTTTCAATGTGCAGTTCTTC
CDR3: CAISEGTGCFNVQFF

D: .
V: TRBV3-1
J: TRBJ1-1
size: few
DNA: TGTGCCAGCAGCCAAGCCCGGGGGACTGAAGCTTTCTTT
CDR3: CASSQARGTEAFF

D: .
V: TRBV18
J: TRBJ2-5
size: .
DNA: TGTGCCAGCTCACTACAGGAGGGGACAGAGACCCAGTACTTC
CDR3: CASSLQEGTETQYF

D: .
V: TRBV7-2
J: TRBJ1-6
size: .
DNA: TGTGCCAGCAGCTTAGGCAGGGGACATGATTCACCCCTCCACTTT
CDR3: CASSLGRGHDSPLHF

D: TRBD1
V: TRBV7-2
J: TRBJ2-1
size: .
DNA: TGTGCCAGCACGGGACAGGACTCCTACAATGAGCAGTTCTTC
CDR3: CASTGQDSYNEQFF

D: TRBD2
V: TRBV5-1
J: TRBJ2-7
size: .
DNA: TGCGCCAGCAGCTTTGTGACCGGGACTAGCGGGAGGATCTACGAGCAGTACTTC
CDR3: CASSFVTGTSGRIYEQYF

D: TRBD2
V: TRBV7-8
J: TRBJ2-1
size: .
DNA: TGTGCCAGCAGCGCCATGGGGGGGAGCTCCTACAATGAGCAGTTCTTC
CDR3: CASSAMGGSSYNEQFF

D: .
V: TRBV5-6
J: TRBJ2-5
size: .
DNA: TGTGCCAGCAGCGTGGGCAGAAAAGAGACCCAGTACTTC
CDR3: CASSVGRKETQYF

D: TRBD2
V: TRBV5-1
J: TRBJ2-7
size: .
DNA: TGCGCCAGCAGCCAACCAGCGGGAGAGCTCTACGAGCAGTACTTC
CDR3: CASSQPAGELYEQYF

D: .
V: TRBV14
J: TRBJ1-2
size: few
DNA: TGTGCCAGCAGCCAAGCCGGTATTGATCGAGGCTACACCTTC
CDR3: CASSQAGIDRGYTF

D: .
V: TRBV27
J: TRBJ1-2
size: .
DNA: TGTGCCAGCAGTCTAGGGCTACCTAACTATGGCTACACCTTC
CDR3: CASSLGLPNYGYTF

D: .
V: TRBV28
J: TRBJ2-1
size: .
DNA: TGTGCCAGCGGCCATGAGCAGTTCTTC
CDR3: CASGHEQFF

D: TRBD2
V: TRBV20-1
J: TRBJ2-1
size: few
DNA: TGCAGTGCTAACCCTAGGGAGGGAGCTAATGAGCAGTTCTTC
CDR3: CSANPREGANEQFF

D: TRBD1
V: TRBV6-1
J: TRBJ1-2
size: .
DNA: TGTGCCAGCATCGGACAGGGAATTCGGCCTGGCTACACCTTC
CDR3: CASIGQGIRPGYTF

D: .
V: TRBV12-3/TRBV12-4
J: TRBJ2-7
size: few
DNA: TGTGCCAGCAGGGCGGACAGCCGGTCCCAGTACTTC
CDR3: CASRADSRSQYF

D: .
V: TRBV2
J: TRBJ2-3
size: .
DNA: TGTGCCAGCAAAACATATGCCCTAGATACGCAGTATTTT
CDR3: CASKTYALDTQYF

D: .
V: TRBV28
J: TRBJ1-6
size: .
DNA: TGTGCCAGCAGTGTCACAGCAAGCTCCTATAATTCACCCCTCCACTTT
CDR3: CASSVTASSYNSPLHF

D: TRBD2
V: TRBV15
J: TRBJ2-3
size: .
DNA: TGTGCCACCAGCAGAGATAGCGGGCACACAGATACGCAGTATTTT
CDR3: CATSRDSGHTDTQYF

D: TRBD1
V: TRBV10-3
J: TRBJ1-1
size: .
DNA: TGTGCCACCTACAGTGGGACAGGGGCTATTACCACTGAAGCTTTCTTT
CDR3: CATYSGTGAITTEAFF

D: .
V: TRBV7-3
J: TRBJ2-1
size: few
DNA: TGTGCCAGCAGCCCATGGTTTGGCGCTGGTAGGGATGAGCAGTTCTTC
CDR3: CASSPWFGAGRDEQFF

D: .
V: TRBV2
J: TRBJ2-5
size: few
DNA: TGTGCCAGCAGTGATTGGCCTGGGACCCAGTACTTC
CDR3: CASSDWPGTQYF

D: TRBD1
V: TRBV5-5
J: TRBJ2-7
size: .
DNA: TGTGCCAGCAGCTTGACAGGGGACGGCTACGAGCAGTACTTC
CDR3: CASSLTGDGYEQYF

D: .
V: TRBV4-2
J: TRBJ2-5
size: few
DNA: TGTGCCAGCAGCCTGTCCGGGACTGGTGAGGGCGGAGGCCAAGAGACCCAGTACTTC
CDR3: CASSLSGTGEGGGQETQYF

D: .
V: TRBV10-3
J: TRBJ2-2
size: .
DNA: TGTGCCATCGGGCGAGGACAGAGCACCGGGGAGCTGTTTTTT
CDR3: CAIGRGQSTGELFF

D: .
V: TRBV28
J: TRBJ2-1
size: .
DNA: TGTGCCAGCAGTTTAATGGCAGTTGGCCATATCAATGAGCAGTTCTTC
CDR3: CASSLMAVGHINEQFF

D: .
V: TRBV4-2
J: TRBJ2-3
size: few
DNA: TGTGCCAGCAGCCAAGAGAGTCGCGGGACGGCCGATACGCAGTATTTT
CDR3: CASSQESRGTADTQYF

D: TRBD2
V: TRBV13
J: TRBJ2-7
size: .
DNA: TGTGCCAGCAGCTTACGGGGGGAAGACGAGCAGTACTTC
CDR3: CASSLRGEDEQYF

D: .
V: TRBV29-1
J: TRBJ2-7
size: .
DNA: TGCAGCGTTGGGGGTAACGGCCACGAGCAGTACTTC
CDR3: CSVGGNGHEQYF

D: .
V: TRBV13
J: TRBJ2-6
size: .
DNA: TGTGCCAGCATCTTAGGGGTTGGGGCCAACGTCCTGACTTTC
CDR3: CASILGVGANVLTF

D: .
V: TRBV20-1
J: TRBJ2-6
size: few
DNA: TGCAGTGCTAGGGGCAGGGCGCCTGGGGCCAACGTCCTGACTTTC
CDR3: CSARGRAPGANVLTF

D: .
V: TRBV2
J: TRBJ2-5
size: once
DNA: TGTGCCAGCAGTGAACTTTTCTCCGGGGCCCAGTACTTC
CDR3: CASSELFSGAQYF